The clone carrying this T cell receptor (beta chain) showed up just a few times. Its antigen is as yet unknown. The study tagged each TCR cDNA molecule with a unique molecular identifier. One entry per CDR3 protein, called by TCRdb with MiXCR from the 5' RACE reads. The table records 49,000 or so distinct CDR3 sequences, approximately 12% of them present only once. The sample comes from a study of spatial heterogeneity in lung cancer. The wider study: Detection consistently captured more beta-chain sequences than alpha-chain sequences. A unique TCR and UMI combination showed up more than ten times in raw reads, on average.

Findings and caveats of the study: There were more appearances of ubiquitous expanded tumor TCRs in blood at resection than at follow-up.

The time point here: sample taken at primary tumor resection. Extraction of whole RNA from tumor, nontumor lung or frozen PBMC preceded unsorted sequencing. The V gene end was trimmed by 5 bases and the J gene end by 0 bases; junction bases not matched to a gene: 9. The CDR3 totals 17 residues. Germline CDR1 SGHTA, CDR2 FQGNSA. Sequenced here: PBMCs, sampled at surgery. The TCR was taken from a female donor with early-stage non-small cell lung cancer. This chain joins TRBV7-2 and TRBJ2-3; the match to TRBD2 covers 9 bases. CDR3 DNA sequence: TGTGCCAGCAGCATCGACAGGAGCGGGGGGAGCACAGATACGCAGTATTTT. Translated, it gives CASSIDRSGGSTDTQYF. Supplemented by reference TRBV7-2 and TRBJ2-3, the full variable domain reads GAGVSQSPSNKVTEKGKDVELRCDPISGHTALYWYRQSLGQGLEFLIYFQGNSAPDKSGLPSDRFSAERTGGSVSTLTIQRTQQEDSAVYLCASSIDRSGGSTDTQYFGPGTRLTVL.